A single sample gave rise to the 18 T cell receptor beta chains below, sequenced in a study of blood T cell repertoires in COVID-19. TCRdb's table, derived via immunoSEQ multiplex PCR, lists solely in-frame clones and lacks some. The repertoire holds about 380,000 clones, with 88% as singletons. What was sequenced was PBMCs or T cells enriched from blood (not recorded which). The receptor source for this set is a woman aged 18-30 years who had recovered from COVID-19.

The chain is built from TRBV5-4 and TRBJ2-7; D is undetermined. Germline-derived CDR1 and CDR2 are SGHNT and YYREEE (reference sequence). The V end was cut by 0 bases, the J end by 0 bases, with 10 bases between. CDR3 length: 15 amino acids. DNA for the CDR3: TGTGCCAGCAGCTTGGATCAGGTCAGCTCCTACGAGCAGTACTTC. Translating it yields CASSLDQVSSYEQYF. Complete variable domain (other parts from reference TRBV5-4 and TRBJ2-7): ETGVTQSPTHLIKTRGQQVTLRCSSQSGHNTVSWYQQALGQGPQFIFQYYREEENGRGNFPPRFSGLQFPNYSSELNVNALELDDSALYLCASSLDQVSSYEQYFGPGTRLTVT.

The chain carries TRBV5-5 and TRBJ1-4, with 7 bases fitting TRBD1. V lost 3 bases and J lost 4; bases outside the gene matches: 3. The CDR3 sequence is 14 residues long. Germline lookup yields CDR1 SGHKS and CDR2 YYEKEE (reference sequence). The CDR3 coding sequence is TGTGCCAGCAGCTACCGGGACAGTAATGAAAAACTGTTTTTT. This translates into CASSYRDSNEKLFF.

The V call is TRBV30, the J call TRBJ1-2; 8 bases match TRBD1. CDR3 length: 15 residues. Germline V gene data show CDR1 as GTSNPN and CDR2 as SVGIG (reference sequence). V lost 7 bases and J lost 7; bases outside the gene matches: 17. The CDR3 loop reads CALARDRGHLSGYTF. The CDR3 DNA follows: TGTGCCTTGGCCCGTGACAGGGGCCACCTTAGTGGCTACACCTTC.

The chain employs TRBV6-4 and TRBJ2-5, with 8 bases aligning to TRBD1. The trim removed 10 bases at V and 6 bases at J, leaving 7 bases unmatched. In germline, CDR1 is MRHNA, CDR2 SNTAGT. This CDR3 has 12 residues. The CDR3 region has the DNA TGTGCCAACCAACAGGGGGTGCAGACCCAGTACTTC. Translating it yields CANQQGVQTQYF.

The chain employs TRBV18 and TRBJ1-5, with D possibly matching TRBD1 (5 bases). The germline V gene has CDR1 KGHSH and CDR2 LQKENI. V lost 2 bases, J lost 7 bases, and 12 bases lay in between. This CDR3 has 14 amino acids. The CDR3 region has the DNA TGTGCCAGCTCACCAAGGCAGGGTGGGCAGCCCCAGCATTTT. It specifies CASSPRQGGQPQHF.

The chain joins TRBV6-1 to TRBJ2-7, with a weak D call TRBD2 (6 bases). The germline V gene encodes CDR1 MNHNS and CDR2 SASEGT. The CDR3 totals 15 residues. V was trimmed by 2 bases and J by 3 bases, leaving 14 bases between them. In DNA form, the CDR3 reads TGTGCCAGCAGTGAATTCCCCGGGGGAGGCTACGAGCAGTACTTC. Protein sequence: CASSEFPGGGYEQYF.

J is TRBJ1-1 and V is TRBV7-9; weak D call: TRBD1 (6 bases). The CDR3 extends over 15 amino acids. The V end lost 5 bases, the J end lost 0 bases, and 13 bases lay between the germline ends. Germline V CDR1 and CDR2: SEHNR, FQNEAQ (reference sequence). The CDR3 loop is CASSTSTGVNTEAFF. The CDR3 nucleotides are TGTGCCAGCAGCACGTCGACAGGCGTGAACACTGAAGCTTTCTTT.

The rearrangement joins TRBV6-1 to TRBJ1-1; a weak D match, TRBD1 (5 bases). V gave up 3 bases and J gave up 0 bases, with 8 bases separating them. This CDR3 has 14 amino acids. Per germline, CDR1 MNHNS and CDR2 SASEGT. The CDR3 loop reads CASSDGGVNTEAFF. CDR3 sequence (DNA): TGTGCCAGCAGTGATGGGGGGGTGAACACTGAAGCTTTCTTT.

In DNA, the CDR3 is TGTGCCAGCAGTTCCCCCGGGGAGCGTTACAATGAGCAGTTCTTC. Protein sequence: CASSSPGERYNEQFF. V gene TRBV6-6 combines with J gene TRBJ2-1; maybe TRBD2 (5 bases). This CDR3 contains 15 residues. V was trimmed by 4 bases and J by 4 bases, leaving 14 bases between them. In germline, CDR1 is MNHNY, CDR2 SVGAGI (reference sequence).

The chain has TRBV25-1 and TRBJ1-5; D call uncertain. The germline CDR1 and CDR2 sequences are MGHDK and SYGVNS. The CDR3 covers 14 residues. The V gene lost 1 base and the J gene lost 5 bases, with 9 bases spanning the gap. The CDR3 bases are TGTGCCAGCAGTGAATCCCGGGGTTATCAGCCCCAGCATTTT. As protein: CASSESRGYQPQHF. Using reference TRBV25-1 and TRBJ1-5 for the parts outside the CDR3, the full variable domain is EADIYQTPRYLVIGTGKKITLECSQTMGHDKMYWYQQDPGMELHLIHYSYGVNSTEKGDLSSESTVSRIRTEHFPLTLESARPSHTSQYLCASSESRGYQPQHFGDGTRLSIL.

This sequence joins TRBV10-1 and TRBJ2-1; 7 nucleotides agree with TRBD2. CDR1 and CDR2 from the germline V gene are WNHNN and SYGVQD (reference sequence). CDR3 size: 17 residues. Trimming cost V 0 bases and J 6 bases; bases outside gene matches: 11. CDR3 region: CASSESLPGGLLNEQFF. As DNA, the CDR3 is TGCGCCAGCAGTGAGTCGCTTCCGGGGGGACTACTCAATGAGCAGTTCTTC.

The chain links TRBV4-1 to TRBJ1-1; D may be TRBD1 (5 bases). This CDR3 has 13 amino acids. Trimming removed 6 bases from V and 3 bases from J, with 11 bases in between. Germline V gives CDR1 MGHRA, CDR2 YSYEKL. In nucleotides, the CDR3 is TGCGCCAGCAGGCAAACAGGCTACACTGAAGCTTTCTTT. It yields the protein CASRQTGYTEAFF.

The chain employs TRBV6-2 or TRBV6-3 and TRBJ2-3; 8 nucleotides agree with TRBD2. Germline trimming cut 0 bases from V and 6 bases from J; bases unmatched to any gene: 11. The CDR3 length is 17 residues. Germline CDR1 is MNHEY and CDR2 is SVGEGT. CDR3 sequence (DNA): TGTGCCAGCAGTTACTCGTTCTCCGGGGGGGCCTTGGATACGCAGTATTTT. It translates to CASSYSFSGGALDTQYF.

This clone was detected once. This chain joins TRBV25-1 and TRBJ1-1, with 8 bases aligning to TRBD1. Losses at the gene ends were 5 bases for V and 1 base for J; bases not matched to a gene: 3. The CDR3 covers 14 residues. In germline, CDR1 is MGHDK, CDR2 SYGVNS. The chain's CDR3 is CASSRQGANTEAFF. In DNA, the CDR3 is TGTGCCAGCAGTCGCCAGGGGGCGAACACTGAAGCTTTCTTT.

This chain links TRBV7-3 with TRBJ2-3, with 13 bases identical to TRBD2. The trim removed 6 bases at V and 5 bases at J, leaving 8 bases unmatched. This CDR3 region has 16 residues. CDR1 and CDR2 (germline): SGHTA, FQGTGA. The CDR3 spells CASRLGLAGAVDTQYF. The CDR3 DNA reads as TGTGCCAGCAGACTAGGACTAGCGGGGGCTGTAGATACGCAGTATTTT.

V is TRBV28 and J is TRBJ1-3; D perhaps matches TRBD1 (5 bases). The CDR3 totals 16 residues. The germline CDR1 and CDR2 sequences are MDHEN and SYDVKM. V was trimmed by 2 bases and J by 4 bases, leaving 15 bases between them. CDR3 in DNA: TGTGCCAGCAGTTTAAGTGGGCAGGGTATGGGAAACACCATATATTTT. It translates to CASSLSGQGMGNTIYF.

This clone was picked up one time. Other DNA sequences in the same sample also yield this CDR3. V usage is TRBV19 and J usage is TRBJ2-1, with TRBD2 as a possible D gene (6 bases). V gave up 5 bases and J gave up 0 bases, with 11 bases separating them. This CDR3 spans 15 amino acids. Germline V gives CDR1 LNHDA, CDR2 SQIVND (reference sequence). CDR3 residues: CASSFRDSSYNEQFF. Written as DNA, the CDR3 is TGTGCCAGTAGTTTCCGGGACTCCTCCTACAATGAGCAGTTCTTC. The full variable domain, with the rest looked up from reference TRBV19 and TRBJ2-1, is DGGITQSPKYLFRKEGQNVTLSCEQNLNHDAMYWYRQDPGQGLRLIYYSQIVNDFQKGDIAEGYSVSREKKESFPLTVTSAQKNPTAFYLCASSFRDSSYNEQFFGPGTRLTVL.

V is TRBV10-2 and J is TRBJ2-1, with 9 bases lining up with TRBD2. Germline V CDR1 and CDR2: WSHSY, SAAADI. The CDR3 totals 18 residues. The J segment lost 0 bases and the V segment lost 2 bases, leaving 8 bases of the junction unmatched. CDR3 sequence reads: CASSEPAGGSHSYNEQFF. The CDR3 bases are TGCGCCAGCAGTGAGCCAGCGGGGGGAAGTCACTCCTACAATGAGCAGTTCTTC.